The 32 T cell receptor beta chains below were found in one sample sequenced in a study of shared clonotypes between healthy human individuals. The naive CD8 fraction comprised CD45RO-negative cells positively selected for CCR7 and excluded terminally differentiated effector memory CD45RA+ cells. Assay: immunoSEQ multiplex PCR; the TCRdb copy retains only in-frame clones and omits some. This sample has roughly 890,000 clones, with 85% to 95% found just once. Sequencing used naive CD8+ T cells sorted from blood. These receptors were obtained from a man younger than 40 in good health.

V and J are TRBV5-1 and TRBJ2-3; 11 nucleotides agree with TRBD2. Looked up from germline, CDR1 is SGHRS and CDR2 is YFSETQ. The CDR3 contains 18 residues. Trimming took 1 base from V and 0 from J; bases not matched to a gene: 7. The CDR3 DNA sequence: TGCGCCAGCAGCTTGTGGCTAGCGGGAGGTACTAGCACAGATACGCAGTATTTT. Translated: CASSLWLAGGTSTDTQYF.

The chain employs TRBV6-5 and TRBJ2-2; D unclear. The V end was cut by 2 bases, the J end by 6 bases, with 10 bases between. The CDR3 is 14 amino acids. From germline, CDR1 is MNHEY and CDR2 SVGAGI. This CDR3 is CASSYAPGAGELFF. The CDR3 DNA is TGTGCCAGCAGTTACGCGCCGGGTGCCGGGGAGCTGTTTTTT.

The V call is TRBV13, the J call TRBJ2-2; D may correspond to TRBD1 or TRBD2 (7 bases each). CDR3 length equals 17 residues. CDR1 and CDR2 (germline): PRHDT, FYEKMQ (reference sequence). Trimming took 7 bases from V and 0 from J, leaving 18 bases between them. Written as DNA, the CDR3 is TGTGCCAGCATCCCCAGGGGGGGAGCGTCGAACACCGGGGAGCTGTTTTTT. It translates to CASIPRGGASNTGELFF.

There are a few counts of this clone. V gene TRBV10-3 combines with J gene TRBJ2-7; 9 nucleotides match TRBD1. CDR1 ENHRY and CDR2 SYGVKD come from the germline V gene. After removal of 6 bases from V and 5 bases from J, the junction contained 8 bases not matched to a gene. This CDR3 has 14 amino acids. The DNA of the CDR3 is TGTGCCATCAGAGCCGGGACAGGGCACGACGAGCAGTACTTC. It specifies CAIRAGTGHDEQYF.

The chain combines TRBV4-3 with TRBJ1-1; D not certain. CDR3 length equals 18 residues. Germline V gives CDR1 LGHNA, CDR2 YSLEER. Trimming stripped 0 bases from V and 0 bases from J, with 17 bases between. Here the CDR3 reads CASSQDGVMETMNTEAFF. CDR3 DNA: TGCGCCAGCAGCCAAGACGGGGTTATGGAGACTATGAACACTGAAGCTTTCTTT.

V is TRBV6-5 and J is TRBJ2-1; 12 bases line up with TRBD2. With 4 bases clipped from V and 8 bases from J, the junction kept 6 bases outside the gene matches. CDR1 and CDR2 (germline): MNHEY, SVGAGI. This CDR3 has 15 amino acids. This chain's CDR3 is CASSLTSGSAYEQFF. CDR3 DNA: TGTGCCAGCAGTTTGACTAGCGGGAGTGCATATGAGCAGTTCTTC.

This rearrangement joins TRBV6-1 to TRBJ1-2, with D possibly matching TRBD1 (6 bases). The CDR3 has 15 amino acids. The germline gives CDR1 MNHNS, CDR2 SASEGT. Trimming took off 2 bases at V and 4 bases at J, with 14 bases between the two ends. DNA of the CDR3: TGTGCCAGCAGTGAATTGGCAGGGGCCGGCTATGGCTACACCTTC. Translating it yields CASSELAGAGYGYTF.

The rearrangement joins TRBV15 to TRBJ1-1, with a tentative D call TRBD1 (5 bases). Between the trimmed V and J ends, which lost 1 base and 7 bases, there was a span of 13 bases. This CDR3 spans 14 amino acids. Germline CDR1 is LNHNV and CDR2 is YYDKDF (reference sequence). CDR3 nucleotides: TGTGCCACCAGCAGAGGGGCACAGGAAGTTGAAGCTTTCTTT. This gives the protein CATSRGAQEVEAFF.

This clone was seen just once. This rearrangement joins TRBV19 to TRBJ2-1; 10 nucleotides match TRBD2. CDR1 is LNHDA and CDR2 is SQIVND in the germline V gene (reference sequence). The trim removed 6 bases at V and 4 bases at J, leaving 9 bases unmatched. The CDR3 is 16 amino acids. The CDR3 loop reads CASRLALAGNYNEQFF. The DNA for the CDR3 is TGTGCCAGTAGACTCGCACTAGCGGGGAATTACAATGAGCAGTTCTTC.

The V call is TRBV11-1, the J call TRBJ1-5; 8 bases match TRBD1. Per the germline V gene, CDR1 is SGHAT and CDR2 is FQDESV (reference sequence). The length of the CDR3 is 18 residues. Trimming at V came to 6 bases and at J to 5 bases, leaving 18 bases not matched to a gene. The CDR3: CASRLNPDRGPFDQPQHF. As DNA, the CDR3 is TGTGCCAGCAGATTAAATCCCGACAGGGGACCTTTCGATCAGCCCCAGCATTTT.

The rearrangement links TRBV10-1 to TRBJ2-3; D may be TRBD2 (5 bases). In germline, CDR1 is WNHNN, CDR2 SYGVQD (reference sequence). Between the trimmed V and J ends, which lost 3 bases and 5 bases, there was a span of 18 bases. This CDR3 is built from 16 residues. CDR3 DNA: TGCGCCAGCAGTGAAACCGGGTCTAACGAGGGAGATACGCAGTATTTT. Encoded protein: CASSETGSNEGDTQYF.

This chain links TRBV9 with TRBJ2-7; 8 bases match TRBD1. The CDR3 covers 15 residues. The germline V gene encodes CDR1 SGDLS and CDR2 YYNGEE. With V trimmed by 0 bases and J by 1 base, 3 bases remained unmatched. The CDR3 region has the DNA TGTGCCAGCAGCGTAGGGAGACAGGGGTCCTACGAGCAGTACTTC. Amino acid sequence: CASSVGRQGSYEQYF.

The chain uses TRBV27 and TRBJ1-2; tentatively, D is TRBD1 (5 bases). This CDR3 is 15 amino acids long. Germline CDR1 reads MNHEY; CDR2 reads SMNVEV (reference sequence). Trimming cost V 6 bases and J 5 bases, with 19 bases left between them. DNA of the CDR3: TGTGCCAGCAGGCCTTTGGGGGGGTTAAGTTATGGCTACACCTTC. It is translated as CASRPLGGLSYGYTF.

V and J are TRBV30 and TRBJ2-1; no clear D. This CDR3 spans 12 amino acids. Trimming removed 3 bases at V and 3 bases at J, with 6 bases between. The germline V gene encodes CDR1 GTSNPN and CDR2 SVGIG (reference sequence). CDR3 protein: CAWSAFYNEQFF. The CDR3 nucleotides read TGTGCCTGGAGCGCGTTCTACAATGAGCAGTTCTTC. The variable domain in full, completed from reference TRBV30 and TRBJ2-1, reads SQTIHQWPATLVQPVGSPLSLECTVEGTSNPNLYWYRQAAGRGLQLLFYSVGIGQISSEVPQNLSASRPQDRQFILSSKKLLLSDSGFYLCAWSAFYNEQFFGPGTRLTVL.

V usage is TRBV5-1 and J usage is TRBJ2-5; 7 bases fit TRBD1. Germline V gene lookup returns CDR1 SGHRS and CDR2 YFSETQ. The ends lost 4 bases at V and 3 bases at J; junction bases unmatched: 6. The CDR3 contains 14 residues. The CDR3 DNA reads TGCGCCAGCAGCGACGGGACAGACAAAGAGACCCAGTACTTC. This encodes CASSDGTDKETQYF.

The chain is built from TRBV6-6 and TRBJ2-1; D possibly corresponds to TRBD2 (5 bases). Trimming removed 6 bases at V and 8 bases at J, with 14 bases between. Germline V lookup: CDR1 MNHNY, CDR2 SVGAGI (reference sequence). The CDR3 is 13 residues long. As DNA, the CDR3 is TGTGCCAGCAGAACCACTAGGATCGATGAGCAGTTCTTC. It yields the protein CASRTTRIDEQFF.

The chain employs TRBV19 and TRBJ1-4; D is undetermined. Germline CDR1 LNHDA, CDR2 SQIVND (reference sequence). The CDR3 is made up of 11 amino acids. Trimming left V 5 bases short and J 14 bases short, with 12 bases between. The CDR3 DNA follows: TGTGCCAGTAGTTTTGCTCTAAGGCTGTTTTTT. This codes for CASSFALRLFF.

This chain connects TRBV7-8 to TRBJ2-3; maybe TRBD2 (6 bases). This CDR3 has 15 residues. V was shortened by 5 bases and J by 0 bases, with 12 bases between the two germline ends. Germline lookup yields CDR1 SGHVS and CDR2 FQNEAQ. The CDR3 nucleotides read TGTGCCAGCAGCCTGTTAGCGGCTAGCACAGATACGCAGTATTTT. It yields the protein CASSLLAASTDTQYF.

The gene calls are TRBV4-3 and TRBJ1-1, with D unclear. The germline V and J ends were trimmed by 1 base and 2 bases, with 11 bases remaining between them. Germline V gene sequence: CDR1 LGHNA, CDR2 YSLEER. The CDR3 is made up of 15 amino acids. The CDR3 nucleotides are TGCGCCAGCAGCCAAGGCGTTCGGCTAAACACTGAAGCTTTCTTT. Translation gives CASSQGVRLNTEAFF.

In regard to this clone: Distinct nucleotide sequences in the sample also encode this CDR3. The V and J genes are TRBV4-3 and TRBJ2-7; perhaps TRBD2 as D (5 bases). This CDR3 has 15 amino acids. Trimming took 0 bases from V and 0 from J, leaving 9 bases between them. CDR1 and CDR2 (germline): LGHNA, YSLEER. CDR3 amino acids: CASSQEREPSYEQYF. Written as DNA, the CDR3 is TGCGCCAGCAGCCAAGAGAGGGAACCCTCCTACGAGCAGTACTTC.

The rearrangement joins TRBV28 to TRBJ2-1, with no clear D. Per germline, CDR1 MDHEN and CDR2 SYDVKM. The CDR3 consists of 12 residues. The V end was cut by 11 bases, the J end by 0 bases, with 8 bases between. The CDR3 DNA is TGTGCCGTACAGAGCTCCTACAATGAGCAGTTCTTC. Its protein product is CAVQSSYNEQFF.

As regards this clone: Other nucleotide sequences from this sample produce the same CDR3. V is TRBV7-9 and J is TRBJ2-5; TRBD2 matches at 11 bases. Germline lookup yields CDR1 SEHNR and CDR2 FQNEAQ (reference sequence). Trimming at V came to 3 bases and at J to 5 bases, leaving 2 bases not matched to a gene. The CDR3 contains 14 residues. The CDR3 loop is CASSLVAGGETQYF. The DNA for the CDR3 is TGTGCCAGCAGCTTGGTAGCGGGAGGGGAGACCCAGTACTTC.

The CDR3, as DNA: TGTGCCAGCAGTTTTACGGGAGCAAACACCGGGGAGCTGTTTTTT. Residues: CASSFTGANTGELFF. The chain links TRBV28 to TRBJ2-2; D may be TRBD2 (6 bases). Germline CDR1 MDHEN, CDR2 SYDVKM. Trimming took 3 bases from V and 2 from J, leaving 10 bases between them. CDR3 length: 15 amino acids.

V and J are TRBV9 and TRBJ2-1; no definite D call. Per germline, CDR1 SGDLS and CDR2 YYNGEE. V shed 2 bases and J shed 5 bases, with 11 bases lying between them. This CDR3 contains 14 residues. The CDR3 DNA reads TGTGCCAGCAGCGTCGGCGGTGGGGACAATGAGCAGTTCTTC. The encoded protein is CASSVGGGDNEQFF.

J is TRBJ1-5 and V is TRBV6-5, with 10 bases fitting TRBD1. Unmatched junction bases numbered 2, after V lost 10 bases and J lost 5 bases. CDR3 length equals 12 residues. Germline loops: CDR1 MNHEY, CDR2 SVGAGI. In DNA, the CDR3 is TGTGCCACCGGGACAGGGGATCAGCCCCAGCATTTT. This translates into CATGTGDQPQHF.

J is TRBJ2-7 and V is TRBV7-2, with 10 bases lining up with TRBD1. Germline lookup yields CDR1 SGHTA and CDR2 FQGNSA. The J segment lost 4 bases and the V segment lost 5 bases, leaving 5 bases of the junction unmatched. CDR3 length equals 14 residues. CDR3: CASSPGQGVYEQYF. In DNA, the CDR3 is TGTGCCAGCAGCCCCGGACAGGGGGTTTACGAGCAGTACTTC. Drawing the rest from reference TRBV7-2 and TRBJ2-7, the complete variable domain is GAGVSQSPSNKVTEKGKDVELRCDPISGHTALYWYRQSLGQGLEFLIYFQGNSAPDKSGLPSDRFSAERTGGSVSTLTIQRTQQEDSAVYLCASSPGQGVYEQYFGPGTRLTVT.

The CDR3 bases are TGTGCCAGCAGCCTAGAAGAGGGGAGAACTAATGAAAAACTGTTTTTT. It translates to CASSLEEGRTNEKLFF. The chain links TRBV7-9 to TRBJ1-4; D possibly corresponds to TRBD1 (5 bases). Trimming took off 5 bases at V and 1 base at J, with 14 bases between the two ends. Germline lookup yields CDR1 SEHNR and CDR2 FQNEAQ (reference sequence). CDR3 length equals 16 residues.

In its sample, this clone was seen once. The genes are TRBV7-8 and TRBJ2-6; D is perhaps TRBD2 (6 bases). CDR1 SGHVS and CDR2 FQNEAQ come from the germline V gene. The CDR3 consists of 17 residues. V gave up 1 base and J gave up 0 bases, with 10 bases separating them. The CDR3 protein is CASSLVGGNSGANVLTF. The CDR3 DNA reads TGTGCCAGCAGCTTAGTAGGCGGGAACTCTGGGGCCAACGTCCTGACTTTC.

This clone was seen a single time. Other DNA sequences of this sample code for an identical CDR3. V and J are TRBV6-5 and TRBJ2-5; no definite D call. Trimming removed 1 base at V and 2 bases at J, with 5 bases between. CDR1 MNHEY and CDR2 SVGAGI come from the germline V gene. CDR3 length equals 13 residues. DNA for the CDR3: TGTGCCAGCAGTTACTTAGAACAAGAGACCCAGTACTTC. Translated: CASSYLEQETQYF.

The V and J genes are TRBV28 and TRBJ2-7, with TRBD2 identical over 7 bases. This CDR3 is 16 amino acids long. Germline lookup yields CDR1 MDHEN and CDR2 SYDVKM. V shed 6 bases, J shed 2 bases, and the junction held 13 bases outside the gene matches. CDR3 DNA sequence: TGTGCCAGCAGCTTAATAACTAGCGCCATACCCTACGAGCAGTACTTC. This codes for CASSLITSAIPYEQYF. Full variable domain (outside the CDR3, taken from reference TRBV28 and TRBJ2-7): DVKVTQSSRYLVKRTGEKVFLECVQDMDHENMFWYRQDPGLGLRLIYFSYDVKMKEKGDIPEGYSVSREKKERFSLILESASTNQTSMYLCASSLITSAIPYEQYFGPGTRLTVT.

The rearrangement uses TRBV2 and TRBJ2-3; tentative D call: TRBD2 (5 bases). Deletions cut 6 bases from V and 10 bases from J, with 20 bases between. The CDR3 extends over 14 amino acids. CDR1 is SNHLY and CDR2 is FYNNEI in the germline V gene. The CDR3 sequence: CASSGLGDIPAQYF. CDR3 DNA: TGTGCCAGCAGCGGACTGGGCGACATCCCGGCGCAGTATTTT.

This clone was seen once. This chain connects TRBV20-1 to TRBJ2-7, with D hard to call. From germline, CDR1 is DFQATT and CDR2 SNEGSKA (reference sequence). The CDR3 is made up of 11 amino acids. V shed 8 bases and J shed 3 bases, with 11 bases lying between them. In DNA form, the CDR3 reads TGCAGTTCTATCTACCTCTACGAGCAGTACTTC. Translating it yields CSSIYLYEQYF.